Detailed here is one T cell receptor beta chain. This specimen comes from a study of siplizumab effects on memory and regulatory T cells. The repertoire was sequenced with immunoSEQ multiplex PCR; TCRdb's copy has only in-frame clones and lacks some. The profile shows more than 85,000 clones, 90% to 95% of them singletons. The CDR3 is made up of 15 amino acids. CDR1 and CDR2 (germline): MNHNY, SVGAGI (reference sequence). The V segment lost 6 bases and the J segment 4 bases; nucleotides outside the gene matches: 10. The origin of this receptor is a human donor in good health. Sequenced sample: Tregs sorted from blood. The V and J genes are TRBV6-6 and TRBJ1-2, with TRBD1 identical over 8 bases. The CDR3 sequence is CASRDRQGLFYGYTF. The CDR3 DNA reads TGTGCCAGCAGGGACAGACAGGGGCTTTTCTATGGCTACACCTTC.